A selection of T cell receptor beta chains follows, all from one sample in a study of vaccination and CD4 T cells after COVID-19. TCRdb analysed the PCR reads with MiXCR anew, one entry per CDR3 protein. The sample holds 15,000 to 25,000 distinct CDR3 sequences, roughly three fifths seen once. Antigens of these TCRs are unknown. Sequences were derived from CD4+ T cells from blood, cultured in vitro, sampled after SARS-CoV-2 vaccination. The receptors were gathered from a human donor who had recovered from COVID-19. CDR3s include the opening cysteine and the closing phenylalanine or tryptophan. The D gene is left open where the match is weak. A row's size may be missing; if present it is once, few, many or a size class.

cdr3_nt: TGTGCCGGCAGCTTCAATCGAGGGACCGTGAACACTGAAGCTTTCTTT
cdr3_aa: CAGSFNRGTVNTEAFF
clone_size: -
j_call: TRBJ1-1
v_call: TRBV7-3
d_call: -

cdr3_nt: TGTGCCAGCAGCTTGTTCACAGGGAGTACCAATGAGCAGTTCTTC
cdr3_aa: CASSLFTGSTNEQFF
clone_size: -
j_call: TRBJ2-1
v_call: TRBV11-1
d_call: -

cdr3_nt: TGTGCCAGCAGCCCTCCGACAGGGTCAAATGGAGCTTTATACAATGAGCAGTTCTTC
cdr3_aa: CASSPPTGSNGALYNEQFF
clone_size: once
j_call: TRBJ2-1
v_call: TRBV7-2
d_call: TRBD1

cdr3_nt: TGTGCCAGCAGCTTAACGGGGGCGGCAGCCAGGCAGTACTTC
cdr3_aa: CASSLTGAAARQYF
clone_size: -
j_call: TRBJ2-7
v_call: TRBV7-3
d_call: -

cdr3_nt: TGTGCCAGCAGTGCTCCGGGACAGGGGTATCAGCCCCAGCATTTT
cdr3_aa: CASSAPGQGYQPQHF
clone_size: -
j_call: TRBJ1-5
v_call: TRBV2
d_call: TRBD1

cdr3_nt: TGTGCCAGCAGTCCCTTCGTCTTTCAGCCCCAGCATTTT
cdr3_aa: CASSPFVFQPQHF
clone_size: few
j_call: TRBJ1-5
v_call: TRBV27
d_call: -

cdr3_nt: TGTGCCAGCAGCGTAGCCCCGACAGGGTATAATTCACCCCTCCACTTT
cdr3_aa: CASSVAPTGYNSPLHF
clone_size: -
j_call: TRBJ1-6
v_call: TRBV9
d_call: TRBD1

cdr3_nt: TGTGCCACCCCGAGGGGGTTAAGTTCACCCCTCCACTTT
cdr3_aa: CATPRGLSSPLHF
clone_size: few
j_call: TRBJ1-6
v_call: TRBV24-1
d_call: -

cdr3_nt: TGTGCCAGCACCGACATAAGTCCCTATGGGGGACAGGGGAATTCACCCCTCCACTTT
cdr3_aa: CASTDISPYGGQGNSPLHF
clone_size: -
j_call: TRBJ1-6
v_call: TRBV6-1
d_call: TRBD1

cdr3_nt: TGTGCCAGCAGCATATCGGGACAGAACAATGAGCAGTTCTTC
cdr3_aa: CASSISGQNNEQFF
clone_size: -
j_call: TRBJ2-1
v_call: TRBV7-9
d_call: TRBD1

cdr3_nt: TGTGCCAGCAGCCCGGGACTAGCGGGGGGCACAGATACGCAGTATTTT
cdr3_aa: CASSPGLAGGTDTQYF
clone_size: -
j_call: TRBJ2-3
v_call: TRBV11-3
d_call: TRBD2

cdr3_nt: TGCAGTGCTAGAGATTGGTCGGGGGCTTTCTTT
cdr3_aa: CSARDWSGAFF
clone_size: few
j_call: TRBJ1-1
v_call: TRBV20-1
d_call: -

cdr3_nt: TGTGCCAGCAGTCCTCGGACGGGGAACACTGAAGCTTTCTTT
cdr3_aa: CASSPRTGNTEAFF
clone_size: -
j_call: TRBJ1-1
v_call: TRBV6-1
d_call: -

cdr3_nt: TGTGCCAGCAGCTCACAAAGGAAGGCAGGGGCCAACGTCCTGACTTTC
cdr3_aa: CASSSQRKAGANVLTF
clone_size: -
j_call: TRBJ2-6
v_call: TRBV7-9
d_call: -

cdr3_nt: TGTGCCAGCAGCGAAGACAGGAGCACTGAAGCTTTCTTT
cdr3_aa: CASSEDRSTEAFF
clone_size: once
j_call: TRBJ1-1
v_call: TRBV11-3
d_call: -

cdr3_nt: TGTGCCATCAGCCGCGGGACAGCCTCTGGAAACACCATATATTTT
cdr3_aa: CAISRGTASGNTIYF
clone_size: -
j_call: TRBJ1-3
v_call: TRBV10-3
d_call: TRBD1

cdr3_nt: TGTGCCACTCGCCGGGACTATCAGTACAATGAGCAGTTCTTC
cdr3_aa: CATRRDYQYNEQFF
clone_size: -
j_call: TRBJ2-1
v_call: TRBV2
d_call: TRBD2

cdr3_nt: TGTGCCAGCAGTGCCGGGGGACCGGCTTATTCACCCCTCCACTTT
cdr3_aa: CASSAGGPAYSPLHF
clone_size: -
j_call: TRBJ1-6
v_call: TRBV27
d_call: -

cdr3_nt: TGTGCCAGCATTTCTCCCACGGGGAACACCGGGGAGCTGTTTTTT
cdr3_aa: CASISPTGNTGELFF
clone_size: -
j_call: TRBJ2-2
v_call: TRBV6-1
d_call: -

cdr3_nt: TGTGCCAGCAGCTTAGTGGTTTTGCGGGGGAAGGATCGCCAAGAGACCCAGTACTTC
cdr3_aa: CASSLVVLRGKDRQETQYF
clone_size: -
j_call: TRBJ2-5
v_call: TRBV7-9
d_call: TRBD2

cdr3_nt: TGCGCCAGCAGCACGGCCCCCCTCGGGACAGGGACTAACACTGAAGCTTTCTTT
cdr3_aa: CASSTAPLGTGTNTEAFF
clone_size: -
j_call: TRBJ1-1
v_call: TRBV5-1
d_call: TRBD1

cdr3_nt: TGTGCCAGCAGTTTCCTAGCGACAGAGCTTCCAAGGCAGTACTTC
cdr3_aa: CASSFLATELPRQYF
clone_size: -
j_call: TRBJ2-7
v_call: TRBV6-5
d_call: -

cdr3_nt: TGCGCCAGCAGCGTTTCTGAGGCGGGCTACACCTTC
cdr3_aa: CASSVSEAGYTF
clone_size: -
j_call: TRBJ1-2
v_call: TRBV5-1
d_call: -

cdr3_nt: TGTGCCAGCAGTTTACTTAGGGGATCCGGCTACACCTTC
cdr3_aa: CASSLLRGSGYTF
clone_size: -
j_call: TRBJ1-2
v_call: TRBV27
d_call: -

cdr3_nt: TGTGCCAGCAGTCGACTTATATTAGGGACAGAACCAATCAGGGGCAATCAGCCCCAGCATTTT
cdr3_aa: CASSRLILGTEPIRGNQPQHF
clone_size: -
j_call: TRBJ1-5
v_call: TRBV6-2/TRBV6-3
d_call: TRBD1

cdr3_nt: TGTGCCAGCAGCCGAGTACCCACTCAAGAGACCCAGTACTTC
cdr3_aa: CASSRVPTQETQYF
clone_size: few
j_call: TRBJ2-5
v_call: TRBV7-6
d_call: -

cdr3_nt: TGCAGTGCAGTAGCGGGGGGCGGGGGAGATACGCAGTATTTT
cdr3_aa: CSAVAGGGGDTQYF
clone_size: -
j_call: TRBJ2-3
v_call: TRBV20-1
d_call: TRBD2

cdr3_nt: TGTGCCAGCAGTTACTCGATGGGGGCGGGTGGGAACACTGAAGCTTTCTTT
cdr3_aa: CASSYSMGAGGNTEAFF
clone_size: -
j_call: TRBJ1-1
v_call: TRBV6-5
d_call: -

cdr3_nt: TGTGCCAGCAGCCCTCCGGGACAGGGTCAAGAGACCCAGTACTTC
cdr3_aa: CASSPPGQGQETQYF
clone_size: -
j_call: TRBJ2-5
v_call: TRBV3-1
d_call: TRBD1

cdr3_nt: TGCAGTGCTAGACTCTCGGGGGGAGGAGGTTCAGGAGCTTTCTTT
cdr3_aa: CSARLSGGGGSGAFF
clone_size: -
j_call: TRBJ1-1
v_call: TRBV20-1
d_call: -

cdr3_nt: TGCAGTGCTATATCTGGCGTCTCCGCAGGGCCTGAAGCTTTCTTT
cdr3_aa: CSAISGVSAGPEAFF
clone_size: -
j_call: TRBJ1-1
v_call: TRBV20-1
d_call: -

cdr3_nt: TGTGCCAGCAGCCCTTCAGCGGGAAGGCCCGGGGAGCTGTTTTTT
cdr3_aa: CASSPSAGRPGELFF
clone_size: -
j_call: TRBJ2-2
v_call: TRBV7-2
d_call: TRBD2

cdr3_nt: TGTGCCAGCAGTCGCGACAGACTAACGCTCCACGAGCAGTACTTC
cdr3_aa: CASSRDRLTLHEQYF
clone_size: -
j_call: TRBJ2-7
v_call: TRBV2
d_call: -

cdr3_nt: TGTGCCAGCAGTTTACGGGGACCGGGCCACGAGCAGTACTTC
cdr3_aa: CASSLRGPGHEQYF
clone_size: -
j_call: TRBJ2-7
v_call: TRBV27
d_call: -

cdr3_nt: TGTGCCATCAGTGAACAGTTTTATGGCTACACCTTC
cdr3_aa: CAISEQFYGYTF
clone_size: -
j_call: TRBJ1-2
v_call: TRBV10-3
d_call: -